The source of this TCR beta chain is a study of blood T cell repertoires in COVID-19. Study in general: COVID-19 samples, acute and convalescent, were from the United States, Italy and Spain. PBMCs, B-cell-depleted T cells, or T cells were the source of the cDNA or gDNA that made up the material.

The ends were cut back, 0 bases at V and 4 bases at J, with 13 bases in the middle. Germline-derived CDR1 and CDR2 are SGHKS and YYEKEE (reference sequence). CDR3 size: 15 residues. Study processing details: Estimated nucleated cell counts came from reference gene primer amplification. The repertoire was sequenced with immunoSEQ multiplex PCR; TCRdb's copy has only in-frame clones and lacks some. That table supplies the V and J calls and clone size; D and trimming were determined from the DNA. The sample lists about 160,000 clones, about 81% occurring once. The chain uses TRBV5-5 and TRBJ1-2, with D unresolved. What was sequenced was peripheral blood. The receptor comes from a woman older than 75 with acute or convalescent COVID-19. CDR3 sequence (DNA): TGTGCCAGCAGCTTGGAGGCACACGGAGGCTATGGCTACACCTTC. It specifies CASSLEAHGGYGYTF.